This paragraph reports one T cell receptor (beta chain). Antigen: not known. The sample comes from a study of OX40 agonist ivuxolimab in advanced cancers. CDR1 and CDR2 (germline): SGHVS, FNYEAQ. The CDR3 has 13 amino acids. The ends were cut back, 3 bases at V and 5 bases at J, with 9 bases in the middle. Study-level results: The study did not work out the antigen specificity of the expanded peripheral T cells.

Baseline was the first blood sampling point, followed by cycle 4 day 1 and cycle 7 day 1. TCRdb's copy holds only in-frame clones and misses some; the assay was immunoSEQ multiplex PCR. The sample has around 50,000 clones, around 87% seen once; the top ten hold over 1.5%. The chain couples TRBV7-6 to TRBJ2-3; possible D gene TRBD2, 6 bases. The sample here was CD4+ or CD8+ T cells sorted from blood, taken in a trial of the OX40 agonist ivuxolimab. This receptor was obtained from an adult with an advanced solid tumor such as melanoma, head and neck, liver or kidney cancer. For the CDR3, the DNA is TGTGCCAGCAGCTTTCCCGGGGGAGATACGCAGTATTTT. As protein: CASSFPGGDTQYF.